The next 24 T cell receptor beta chains were all read from a single sample in a study of post-analysis software for immune sequencing data. For these receptors, no antigen is known. Libraries were made from TCR beta cDNA, and they carried unique molecular identifiers. TCRdb reprocessed the PCR reads via MiXCR and lists one record per CDR3 protein. This sample has around 440,000 distinct CDR3 sequences, with over 35% found just once. General study results and limits: Four to six TRBV segments (TRBV5-6, TRBV5-1 and TRBV20-1 among them) occurred more frequently in patients than in controls.

Sequencing was carried out using blood. The receptors derive from a girl between 10 and 17 years old with multiple sclerosis.

This clonotype was counted between two and nine times. The V call is TRBV6-6, the J call TRBJ2-3; 10 nucleotides line up with TRBD2. J gave up 2 bases and V 7 bases, and 3 bases lay outside the gene matches. This CDR3 contains 14 residues. Germline V CDR1 and CDR2: MNHNY, SVGAGI (reference sequence). The CDR3 sequence: CASIGLAATDTQYF. The CDR3, as DNA: TGTGCCAGCATCGGACTAGCGGCCACAGATACGCAGTATTTT.

The chain combines TRBV5-1 with TRBJ1-1, with 9 bases aligning to TRBD1. The CDR3 covers 16 residues. With 2 bases clipped from V and 1 base from J, the junction kept 6 bases outside the gene matches. In germline, CDR1 is SGHRS, CDR2 YFSETQ. This chain's CDR3 is CASSFADRGTNTEAFF. The DNA for the CDR3 is TGCGCCAGCAGCTTTGCGGACAGGGGTACGAACACTGAAGCTTTCTTT.

This clonotype was seen more than once but under ten times. This chain joins TRBV5-5 and TRBJ1-2, with D hard to call. Germline V CDR1 and CDR2: SGHKS, YYEKEE (reference sequence). With 2 bases removed from V and 8 bases from J, the gap between germline ends came to 16 bases. The CDR3 contains 14 residues. This CDR3 is CASSFFPGDSGYTF. The CDR3 DNA sequence: TGTGCCAGCAGCTTTTTCCCCGGTGACTCCGGCTACACCTTC.

This chain connects TRBV5-1 to TRBJ2-7, with 9 bases lining up with TRBD1. This CDR3 comprises 17 residues. The ends lost 1 base at V and 3 bases at J; junction bases unmatched: 11. The germline V gene encodes CDR1 SGHRS and CDR2 YFSETQ. The CDR3 bases are TGCGCCAGCAGCTTGTTGGGGGTGAGGACAGGGGACTACGAGCAGTACTTC. Its translation is CASSLLGVRTGDYEQYF.

This chain uses TRBV9 with TRBJ2-3; D is possibly TRBD1 (6 bases). The CDR3 covers 17 residues. V gave up 6 bases and J gave up 4 bases, with 24 bases separating them. Germline V gene data show CDR1 as SGDLS and CDR2 as YYNGEE. CDR3 nucleotides: TGTGCCAGCACCCCGGTAGGGTTAGGGACACCACCAGATACGCAGTATTTT. Protein product: CASTPVGLGTPPDTQYF.

This clonotype was counted between two and nine times. This chain joins TRBV10-3 and TRBJ1-6; D remains unclear. Germline values: CDR1 ENHRY, CDR2 SYGVKD. V lost 3 bases, J lost 7 bases, and 16 bases lay in between. The CDR3 covers 16 residues. The CDR3 protein is CAISEGSGMRNSPLHF. The CDR3 DNA sequence: TGTGCCATCAGTGAAGGGTCGGGGATGCGAAATTCACCCCTCCACTTT.

This clonotype showed up just a few times. V gene TRBV6-6 combines with J gene TRBJ2-7, with D maybe TRBD1 (6 bases). The germline CDR1 and CDR2 sequences are MNHNY and SVGAGI (reference sequence). The V gene lost 0 bases and the J gene lost 3 bases, with 6 bases spanning the gap. This CDR3 is 13 amino acids long. In DNA, the CDR3 is TGTGCCAGCAGTTACTCGGACAGCTACGAGCAGTACTTC. As protein: CASSYSDSYEQYF.

V gene TRBV29-1 combines with J gene TRBJ2-7, with TRBD1 matching over 8 bases. The CDR3 contains 14 residues. Germline V gene sequence: CDR1 SQVTM, CDR2 ANQGSEA. With V trimmed by 7 bases and J by 2 bases, 10 bases remained unmatched. The CDR3: CSGATTGEAYEQYF. The CDR3 nucleotides are TGCAGCGGAGCGACGACAGGGGAGGCCTACGAGCAGTACTTC.

This clonotype was detected a few times. This chain joins TRBV9 and TRBJ1-2; a weak D match, TRBD1 (5 bases). Germline CDR1 is SGDLS and CDR2 is YYNGEE. The CDR3 runs 12 residues. The V and J ends lost 4 bases and 8 bases respectively, with 12 bases between them. CDR3 in DNA: TGTGCCAGCAGCTCAGGGCCAGGCGGCTACACCTTC. Its protein is CASSSGPGGYTF. Based on the CDR3 plus reference TRBV9 and TRBJ1-2, the full variable domain is DSGVTQTPKHLITATGQRVTLRCSPRSGDLSVYWYQQSLDQGLQFLIQYYNGEERAKGNILERFSAQQFPDLHSELNLSSLELGDSALYFCASSSGPGGYTFGSGTRLTVV.

The table lists this clonotype with a few counts. V gene TRBV12-3 or TRBV12-4 combines with J gene TRBJ1-5, with TRBD1 as a possible D gene (6 bases). The CDR3 extends over 16 amino acids. V lost 5 bases and J lost 3, with 17 bases in between. CDR3 loop: CASSDRDIGFNQPQHF. CDR3 DNA: TGTGCCAGCAGTGACCGGGACATCGGATTCAATCAGCCCCAGCATTTT.

The chain recombines TRBV28 with TRBJ2-3; a possible D gene is TRBD1 (5 bases). Germline CDR1 MDHEN, CDR2 SYDVKM. The length of the CDR3 is 13 residues. Trimming took off 3 bases at V and 11 bases at J, with 15 bases between the two ends. CDR3 sequence (DNA): TGTGCCAGCAGTTTGGGCAGGGCCCACGAGCAGTATTTT. Amino acids: CASSLGRAHEQYF.

V usage is TRBV5-6 and J usage is TRBJ2-7; a possible D gene is TRBD2 (6 bases). CDR1 is SGHDT and CDR2 is YYEEEE in the germline V gene. CDR3 size: 16 residues. Trimming shortened V by 0 bases and J by 8 bases, and 21 bases separated the two germline ends. The CDR3 is CASSLVAGLDIYKQYF. The CDR3 DNA reads as TGTGCCAGCAGCTTGGTTGCGGGGCTAGATATTTACAAGCAGTACTTC.

This clonotype was recorded a few times. The chain uses TRBV5-1 and TRBJ2-7, with TRBD2 identical over 12 bases. CDR1 and CDR2 (germline): SGHRS, YFSETQ. The V and J ends lost 4 bases and 5 bases, in that order; junction bases with no gene match: 4. The CDR3 has 14 residues. The CDR3 DNA sequence: TGCGCCAGCAGCCTTTGGACTAGCGGGAACGAGCAGTACTTC. It translates to CASSLWTSGNEQYF.

The J gene is TRBJ2-1, the V gene TRBV6-5, with 8 bases that match TRBD2. The V segment lost 6 bases and the J segment 0 bases; nucleotides outside the gene matches: 7. CDR1 MNHEY and CDR2 SVGAGI come from the germline V gene. The CDR3 covers 16 residues. As DNA, the CDR3 is TGTGCCAGCAGACACACTAGCGGTAGCTCCTACAATGAGCAGTTCTTC. This gives the protein CASRHTSGSSYNEQFF.

This clonotype was observed a handful of times. CDR3 protein: CSARDDSFYEQYF. In DNA form, the CDR3 reads TGCAGTGCTAGGGACGACAGTTTCTACGAGCAGTACTTC. The chain recombines TRBV20-1 with TRBJ2-7, with D possibly being TRBD1 (5 bases). The V gene's germline CDR1 is DFQATT and CDR2 SNEGSKA (reference sequence). Trimming left V 3 bases short and J 3 bases short, with 12 bases between. The CDR3 contains 13 residues.

The genes are TRBV20-1 and TRBJ2-7; 7 bases map to TRBD2. Trimming removed 3 bases from V and 7 bases from J; junction bases left unmatched: 15. CDR3 size: 15 residues. The germline CDR1 and CDR2 sequences are DFQATT and SNEGSKA (reference sequence). The CDR3 spells CSARSGGGFVGEQYF. The CDR3 DNA follows: TGCAGTGCTAGGAGCGGCGGGGGTTTTGTGGGAGAGCAGTACTTC.

The rearrangement joins TRBV13 to TRBJ1-1; a possible D gene is TRBD1 (6 bases). The germline gives CDR1 PRHDT, CDR2 FYEKMQ (reference sequence). V was shortened by 3 bases and J by 6 bases, with 17 bases between the two germline ends. This CDR3 contains 15 residues. The CDR3 nucleotides are TGTGCCAGCAGCTTCGACAGGCTGGGTCAGTCTGAAGCTTTCTTT. It specifies CASSFDRLGQSEAFF.

The V gene is TRBV12-3 or TRBV12-4, the J gene TRBJ1-5; D is undetermined. CDR3 length: 14 amino acids. The V end lost 5 bases, the J end lost 0 bases, and 8 bases lay between the germline ends. CDR3 sequence: CASSGVGSNQPQHF. The DNA of the CDR3 is TGTGCCAGCAGTGGAGTGGGTAGCAATCAGCCCCAGCATTTT.

The chain recombines TRBV27 with TRBJ2-1; 8 positions agree with TRBD2. Germline CDR1 is MNHEY and CDR2 is SMNVEV (reference sequence). With V trimmed by 6 bases and J by 6 bases, 13 bases remained unmatched. This CDR3 contains 16 residues. CDR3 DNA: TGTGCCAGCAGCCTACACGACGGGGGGGTGGGCAATGAGCAGTTCTTC. This gives the protein CASSLHDGGVGNEQFF.

In DNA form, the CDR3 reads TGTGCCAGTAGGCTGTCTGGGGATGAGCAGTTCTTC. It translates to CASRLSGDEQFF. The genes are TRBV19 and TRBJ2-1; D ambiguous. Germline V lookup: CDR1 LNHDA, CDR2 SQIVND (reference sequence). The CDR3 consists of 12 residues. Trimming shortened V by 6 bases and J by 8 bases, and 11 bases separated the two germline ends.

This chain joins TRBV28 and TRBJ1-1; no firm D call. The CDR3 extends over 12 amino acids. Germline CDR1 is MDHEN and CDR2 is SYDVKM. The chain's CDR3 is CAWSGFNTEAFF. CDR3 DNA sequence: TGTGCTTGGAGCGGATTCAACACTGAAGCTTTCTTT. The complete variable domain, with remaining parts taken from reference TRBV28 and TRBJ1-1, reads DVKVTQSSRYLVKRTGEKVFLECVQDMDHENMFWYRQDPGLGLRLIYFSYDVKMKEKGDIPEGYSVSREKKERFSLILESASTNQTSMYLCAWSGFNTEAFFGQGTRLTVV.

This clonotype was recorded once. The chain couples TRBV11-3 to TRBJ2-5; the D gene is possibly TRBD1 (6 bases). The J call may not be correct, given that the DNA end is closer to TRBJ2-7. The length of the CDR3 is 13 residues. The germline CDR1 and CDR2 sequences are SGHNT and YENEEA. CDR3 DNA sequence: TGTGCCAGCAGCTTACCGGGACAATACGAGCAGTACTTC. The encoded protein is CASSLPGQYEQYF.

The chain has TRBV9 and TRBJ2-6; D is unclear. Germline-derived CDR1 and CDR2 are SGDLS and YYNGEE. This CDR3 has 19 residues. The V gene lost 4 bases and the J gene lost 0 bases, with 20 bases spanning the gap. Here the CDR3 reads CASSQYDTGPSSGANVLTF. CDR3 nucleotides: TGTGCCAGCAGCCAATATGACACGGGTCCTAGCTCTGGGGCCAACGTCCTGACTTTC.

This chain joins TRBV20-1 and TRBJ2-7; D may match TRBD1 or TRBD2 (5 bases each). CDR3 length: 13 amino acids. Per the germline V gene, CDR1 is DFQATT and CDR2 is SNEGSKA (reference sequence). For the CDR3, the DNA is TGCAGCGTCCAGGGAGCGGAGCACTACGAGCAGTACTTC. As protein: CSVQGAEHYEQYF.